These 23 T cell receptor beta chains originate from one sample sequenced in a study of shared clonotypes between healthy human individuals. The table came from immunoSEQ multiplex PCR; TCRdb's copy has only in-frame clones and leaves some out. The repertoire holds fewer than 3 million clones, around 93% seen once, with more than 0.35% in the top ten. Sequenced material: naive CD4+ T cells from PBMCs. Subset meaning: CD45RA+ positively selected. The receptors were sampled from a man aged 18-30 years in good health. Some clones in this sample may be carry-over from other donors' samples.

The genes are TRBV28 and TRBJ2-7; D unresolved. With 7 bases removed from V and 0 bases from J, the gap between germline ends came to 10 bases. The CDR3 totals 13 residues. The germline V gene encodes CDR1 MDHEN and CDR2 SYDVKM. In nucleotides, the CDR3 is TGTGCCAGCATCCGGCGGAACTCCTACGAGCAGTACTTC. Its translation is CASIRRNSYEQYF.

DNA of the CDR3: TGCGCCAGCAGCTCCCGGCCGGGACAGGGAGATGAGCAGTTCTTC. Its protein product is CASSSRPGQGDEQFF. The V and J genes are TRBV5-1 and TRBJ2-1; 9 nucleotides match TRBD1. Germline V lookup: CDR1 SGHRS, CDR2 YFSETQ. The CDR3 totals 15 residues. J lost 8 bases, V lost 3 bases, and 9 bases had no gene match.

This clone has only one observation. The chain joins TRBV5-1 to TRBJ2-2; 10 nucleotides match TRBD2. This CDR3 region has 17 residues. The trim removed 4 bases at V and 0 bases at J, leaving 6 bases unmatched. The germline V gene has CDR1 SGHRS and CDR2 YFSETQ. For the CDR3, the DNA is TGCGCCAGCAGCCCCAGGACTAGCGGCTCGAACACCGGGGAGCTGTTTTTT. Translation gives CASSPRTSGSNTGELFF. Filled out from reference TRBV5-1 and TRBJ2-2, the complete variable domain reads KAGVTQTPRYLIKTRGQQVTLSCSPISGHRSVSWYQQTPGQGLQFLFEYFSETQRNKGNFPGRFSGRQFSNSRSEMNVSTLELGDSALYLCASSPRTSGSNTGELFFGEGSRLTVL.

The chain recombines TRBV7-8 with TRBJ2-7; no definite D call. This CDR3 is 13 amino acids long. In germline, CDR1 is SGHVS, CDR2 FQNEAQ. Trimming removed 5 bases at V and 7 bases at J, with 15 bases between. The CDR3 is CASSPSTGLEQYF. The CDR3 nucleotides are TGTGCCAGCAGCCCGAGTACCGGTTTAGAGCAGTACTTC.

This clone has just one count. The CDR3 DNA follows: TGTGCCAGCAGCTTGGGAATCCCTCCCTACAATGAGCAGTTCTTC. Translation gives CASSLGIPPYNEQFF. The chain employs TRBV7-2 and TRBJ2-1; D gene unclear. In germline, CDR1 is SGHTA, CDR2 FQGNSA. CDR3 size: 15 residues. V lost 3 bases and J lost 2, with 11 bases in between.

As to this clone: Different DNA sequences within this sample yield the same CDR3. This chain connects TRBV18 to TRBJ1-2; D is uncertain. Germline V gene data show CDR1 as KGHSH and CDR2 as LQKENI. The ends were cut back, 3 bases at V and 4 bases at J, with 6 bases in the middle. The CDR3 extends over 12 amino acids. The CDR3 sequence is CASSPQPYGYTF. CDR3 DNA sequence: TGTGCCAGCTCACCGCAACCCTATGGCTACACCTTC.

J is TRBJ2-5 and V is TRBV9; 10 bases agree with TRBD1. CDR1 SGDLS and CDR2 YYNGEE come from the germline V gene. This CDR3 is built from 16 residues. V lost 4 bases to trimming and J lost 4 bases; unmatched junction nucleotides: 10. CDR3 region: CASSLPPTGGVETQYF. CDR3 bases: TGTGCCAGCAGCCTACCTCCGACAGGGGGCGTAGAGACCCAGTACTTC.

The rearrangement links TRBV7-2 to TRBJ1-4, with 7 positions matching TRBD1. Germline CDR1 and CDR2: SGHTA and FQGNSA. This CDR3 is 16 amino acids long. J lost 1 base, V lost 3 bases, and 5 bases had no gene match. The CDR3 protein is CASSFLGGITNEKLFF. CDR3 coding DNA: TGTGCCAGCAGCTTCCTAGGGGGCATAACTAATGAAAAACTGTTTTTT.

The DNA of the CDR3 is TGCGCCAGCAGTACCCAGGCCATGAACACCGGGGAGCTGTTTTTT. Amino acid sequence: CASSTQAMNTGELFF. The V gene is TRBV5-1, the J gene TRBJ2-2; D not certain. This CDR3 is 15 amino acids long. Trimming took off 5 bases at V and 1 base at J, with 12 bases between the two ends. In germline, CDR1 is SGHRS, CDR2 YFSETQ.

The chain uses TRBV28 and TRBJ2-7; 7 bases align to TRBD2. Germline-derived CDR1 and CDR2 are MDHEN and SYDVKM. CDR3 length: 14 amino acids. V shed 2 bases, J shed 7 bases, and the junction held 8 bases outside the gene matches. The CDR3 sequence is CASSLPGRPEEQYF. CDR3 nucleotide sequence: TGTGCCAGCAGTTTACCCGGGAGGCCCGAGGAGCAGTACTTC.

V and J are TRBV7-9 and TRBJ2-1; D gene ambiguous. The germline V gene has CDR1 SEHNR and CDR2 FQNEAQ (reference sequence). Trimming cost V 1 base and J 12 bases, with 13 bases left between them. The CDR3 has 13 residues. The CDR3 region is CASSLGRLTGQFF. The CDR3 DNA is TGTGCCAGCAGCTTAGGGCGATTGACGGGGCAGTTCTTC.

This rearrangement joins TRBV30 to TRBJ1-2; D not certain. The CDR3 contains 13 residues. Germline values: CDR1 GTSNPN, CDR2 SVGIG (reference sequence). The V end lost 0 bases, the J end lost 5 bases, and 10 bases lay between the germline ends. CDR3 nucleotide sequence: TGTGCCTGGAGTGTAATACTGAAGTATGGCTACACCTTC. Residues: CAWSVILKYGYTF.

The CDR3 loop is CASSRGQVGEKLFF. Written as DNA, the CDR3 is TGTGCCAGCAGCAGAGGACAGGTGGGCGAAAAACTGTTTTTT. The chain has TRBV6-1 and TRBJ1-4; 7 nucleotides match TRBD1. J gave up 8 bases and V 6 bases, and 9 bases lay outside the gene matches. This CDR3 comprises 14 residues. The germline gives CDR1 MNHNS, CDR2 SASEGT.

This rearrangement joins TRBV5-1 to TRBJ1-2, with TRBD1 matching 9 bases. The CDR3 runs to 15 residues. Germline values: CDR1 SGHRS, CDR2 YFSETQ. J was trimmed by 8 bases and V by 0 bases; bases with no gene match: 8. The CDR3 DNA reads TGCGCCAGCAGCTTGGGGGACAGGGAGTCGGAGGGCTACACCTTC. This encodes CASSLGDRESEGYTF.

The chain recombines TRBV5-4 with TRBJ1-4; TRBD1 is a possible D gene (5 bases). Between the trimmed V and J ends, which lost 0 bases and 8 bases, there was a span of 20 bases. Germline V CDR1 and CDR2: SGHNT, YYREEE (reference sequence). The CDR3 length is 17 residues. The CDR3 sequence: CASSLGYPGDRGEKLFF. The CDR3 coding sequence is TGTGCCAGCAGCTTGGGGTATCCCGGGGACCGTGGGGAAAAACTGTTTTTT.

J is TRBJ1-1 and V is TRBV6-6; TRBD1 might be the D (5 bases). The germline V and J ends were trimmed by 8 bases and 10 bases, with 11 bases remaining between them. CDR1 is MNHNY and CDR2 is SVGAGI in the germline V gene (reference sequence). This CDR3 region has 10 residues. The CDR3 region is CASGGRGAFF. DNA of the CDR3: TGTGCCAGCGGGGGGAGGGGAGCTTTCTTT.

V usage is TRBV10-2 and J usage is TRBJ2-1; 8 bases are a match to TRBD2. V lost 6 bases to trimming and J lost 0 bases; unmatched junction nucleotides: 7. The CDR3 spans 16 residues. Germline-derived CDR1 and CDR2 are WSHSY and SAAADI. The CDR3 reads CASRDRGGSSYNEQFF. The CDR3 DNA is TGCGCCAGCAGAGACCGCGGGGGGAGCTCCTACAATGAGCAGTTCTTC.

The V and J genes are TRBV10-1 and TRBJ2-7, with D possibly being TRBD2 (6 bases). V was shortened by 11 bases and J by 0 bases, with 17 bases between the two germline ends. In germline, CDR1 is WNHNN, CDR2 SYGVQD (reference sequence). This CDR3 contains 14 residues. The CDR3, as DNA: TGCGCCGGACCCCCGGGACTTACCTCCTACGAGCAGTACTTC. Amino acids: CAGPPGLTSYEQYF.

The chain joins TRBV30 to TRBJ2-1; D is possibly TRBD1 (6 bases). CDR1 is GTSNPN, CDR2 SVGIG, per germline (reference sequence). The CDR3 consists of 14 residues. V lost 5 bases and J lost 2, with 13 bases in between. The CDR3 DNA reads as TGTGCCTGGCTCCCGGGACAAACCTACAATGAGCAGTTCTTC. Translating gives CAWLPGQTYNEQFF.

The chain recombines TRBV19 with TRBJ2-3; TRBD2 is a possible D gene (5 bases). This CDR3 has 16 amino acids. The V and J ends lost 6 bases and 1 base respectively, with 17 bases between them. CDR1 and CDR2 from the germline V gene are LNHDA and SQIVND (reference sequence). The CDR3 DNA reads as TGTGCCAGTAGCCCCTTACGAGAGGGAGGCACAGATACGCAGTATTTT. It encodes CASSPLREGGTDTQYF.

The J gene is TRBJ2-2, the V gene TRBV21-1; TRBD2 is the table's D call and was not checked against the DNA. TRBV21-1 counts as a pseudogene. This CDR3 has 15 amino acids. The CDR3 loop reads CASSKVEGRTGELFF. The CDR3 bases are TGTGCCAGCAGCAAAGTCGAGGGTAGGACCGGGGAGCTGTTTTTT.

The chain is built from TRBV14 and TRBJ2-3; no clear D. The CDR3 length is 17 residues. V lost 3 bases, J lost 0 bases, and 16 bases lay in between. The V gene's germline CDR1 is SGHDN and CDR2 FVKESK. CDR3 coding DNA: TGTGCCAGCAGCCAGGTTGGGGTCCATTCTAGCACAGATACGCAGTATTTT. The encoded protein is CASSQVGVHSSTDTQYF.

As concerns this clone: Distinct nucleotide sequences in the sample also encode this CDR3. CDR3 residues: CASSLVPRQETQYF. DNA of the CDR3: TGTGCCAGCAGCTTAGTTCCCCGTCAAGAGACCCAGTACTTC. This rearrangement joins TRBV7-2 to TRBJ2-5; D is ambiguous. There are 14 residues in the CDR3. Deletions cut 1 base from V and 2 bases from J, with 8 bases between. CDR1 and CDR2 (germline): SGHTA, FQGNSA. The entire variable domain, with the rest obtained from reference TRBV7-2 and TRBJ2-5, is as follows: GAGVSQSPSNKVTEKGKDVELRCDPISGHTALYWYRQSLGQGLEFLIYFQGNSAPDKSGLPSDRFSAERTGGSVSTLTIQRTQQEDSAVYLCASSLVPRQETQYFGPGTRLLVL.